This entry lists 3 T cell receptor beta chains sequenced from one sample in a study of T-cell memory formation after mild COVID-19. Each CDR3 protein gets one entry after TCRdb re-called the 5' RACE reads with MiXCR. The sample has about 390,000 distinct CDR3 sequences, around a sixth seen once. Specimen: PBMCs or a T cell subset sorted from them (not recorded which). The source of these receptors is a man aged 18 to 29 who had mild COVID-19 (a few samples of this study predate the infection). Cell type and time point are not known.

V is TRBV6-5 and J is TRBJ1-5, with D uncertain. CDR3 length equals 15 residues. Germline V CDR1 and CDR2: MNHEY, SVGAGI. V lost 6 bases, J lost 0 bases, and 12 bases lay in between. The CDR3 here is CASRTGVYSNQPQHF. The CDR3 region has the DNA TGTGCCAGCAGAACGGGTGTCTATAGCAATCAGCCCCAGCATTTT.

The J gene is TRBJ1-2, the V gene TRBV10-3, with TRBD1 matching 8 bases. The germline gives CDR1 ENHRY, CDR2 SYGVKD. Trimming removed 6 bases from V and 0 bases from J; junction bases left unmatched: 3. This CDR3 region has 14 residues. CDR3 nucleotides: TGTGCCATCAGAGGACAGGGCGCTAACTATGGCTACACCTTC. Residues: CAIRGQGANYGYTF.

This chain uses TRBV28 with TRBJ1-6; D may be TRBD1 (5 bases). The V end was cut by 8 bases, the J end by 7 bases, with 12 bases between. Germline V lookup: CDR1 MDHEN, CDR2 SYDVKM. The CDR3 is 13 amino acids. CDR3 loop: CASFTGYNSPLHF. The DNA for the CDR3 is TGTGCCAGCTTTACAGGCTACAATTCACCCCTCCACTTT.